Below, 30 T cell receptor beta chains from the same sample are listed, as sequenced in a study of CD8+CD57+ T cells in acquired aplastic anemia. Genomic DNA acted as the template from which TCR beta VDJ combination and CDR3 sequence profiling were carried out. TCRdb reprocessed the reads with MiXCR, giving one entry per CDR3 protein. This sample yields 100,000 to 150,000 distinct CDR3 sequences, of which around two fifths are seen a single time; 8.4% belongs to the top ten. Material for sequencing was sorted CD4+, CD8+, or CD8+CD57+ T cells (not recorded which) from PBMCs. Every receptor here comes from a human donor in good health, serving as a control.

The chain recombines TRBV5-6 with TRBJ1-5; 7 positions match TRBD1. V lost 2 bases and J lost 6; bases outside the gene matches: 8. The CDR3 extends over 15 amino acids. Germline V lookup: CDR1 SGHDT, CDR2 YYEEEE. The CDR3 DNA reads TGTGCCAGCAGCTTTGGAGGGGGCTACGGTCAGCCCCAGCATTTT. Residues: CASSFGGGYGQPQHF.

This clonotype was recorded once. The V and J genes are TRBV2 and TRBJ2-2, with 9 bases that match TRBD2. CDR3 length equals 14 residues. Germline values: CDR1 SNHLY, CDR2 FYNNEI. Losses at the gene ends were 6 bases for V and 6 bases for J; bases not matched to a gene: 5. The CDR3 reads CASRLAGFSGELFF. The CDR3, as DNA: TGTGCCAGCAGGCTAGCGGGGTTCTCCGGGGAGCTGTTTTTT.

This clonotype was seen at least ten times. J is TRBJ1-2 and V is TRBV6-1, with 7 bases identical to TRBD1. Trimming took 5 bases from V and 5 from J; bases not matched to a gene: 5. CDR1 and CDR2 from the germline V gene are MNHNS and SASEGT. The CDR3 has 13 amino acids. Here the CDR3 reads CASSPTGQYGYTF. As DNA, the CDR3 is TGTGCCAGCAGTCCGACAGGGCAGTATGGCTACACCTTC.

The genes are TRBV20-1 and TRBJ1-1, with 10 positions matching TRBD1. This CDR3 has 14 residues. The germline V gene encodes CDR1 DFQATT and CDR2 SNEGSKA (reference sequence). After removal of 2 bases from V and 11 bases from J, the junction contained 11 bases not matched to a gene. The CDR3 nucleotides are TGCAGTGCTAGACATAAGACAGGGGGCATGTTGGCTTTCTTT. Its translation is CSARHKTGGMLAFF.

This clonotype was picked up a small number of times. CDR3: CASSLRPGGGGYGYTF. As DNA, the CDR3 is TGTGCCAGCAGTCTCCGGCCGGGAGGTGGGGGCTATGGCTACACCTTC. The chain combines TRBV12-3 or TRBV12-4 with TRBJ1-2; a weak D match, TRBD1 (5 bases). V was trimmed by 5 bases and J by 4 bases, leaving 20 bases between them. The CDR3 is 16 residues long.

This clonotype showed up just once. The V call is TRBV20-1, the J call TRBJ2-3, with D perhaps TRBD2 (6 bases). Germline V gene data show CDR1 as DFQATT and CDR2 as SNEGSKA (reference sequence). The V gene lost 1 base and the J gene lost 6 bases, with 8 bases spanning the gap. This CDR3 contains 12 residues. CDR3: CSARVGGDTQYF. The CDR3 DNA is TGCAGTGCTAGAGTTGGAGGGGATACGCAGTATTTT.

Of note for this clonotype: The CDR3 does not end in the conserved phenylalanine or tryptophan, so this is likely a read error. The gene calls are TRBV5-1 and TRBJ1-2; 9 bases are shared with TRBD1. The V gene's germline CDR1 is SGHRS and CDR2 YFSETQ. After removal of 6 bases from V and 7 bases from J, the junction contained 16 bases not matched to a gene. This CDR3 is built from 16 residues. Here the CDR3 DNA reads TGCGCCAGCAAATTCGCGGAGAACAGGGGGCTCGGTGGCTACACCCTC. Translated: CASKFAENRGLGGYTL.

The chain uses TRBV7-8 and TRBJ2-6; 9 bases line up with TRBD1. J was trimmed by 3 bases and V by 5 bases; bases with no gene match: 11. Germline V gene sequence: CDR1 SGHVS, CDR2 FQNEAQ. This CDR3 is built from 18 residues. The DNA of the CDR3 is TGTGCCAGCAGCCCCGCAGAGGGGACAGGGCATGGGGCCAACGTCCTGACTTTC. This codes for CASSPAEGTGHGANVLTF.

This chain uses TRBV14 with TRBJ1-6; D unclear. Germline CDR1 is SGHDN and CDR2 is FVKESK. Trimming took off 0 bases at V and 14 bases at J, with 8 bases between the two ends. The CDR3 is 12 residues long. In DNA form, the CDR3 reads TGTGCCAGCAGCCAAGATCGGCTCACCCTCCACTTT. Amino acids: CASSQDRLTLHF. Filled out from reference TRBV14 and TRBJ1-6, the complete variable domain reads EAGVTQFPSHSVIEKGQTVTLRCDPISGHDNLYWYRRVMGKEIKFLLHFVKESKQDESGMPNNRFLAERTGGTYSTLKVQPAELEDSGVYFCASSQDRLTLHFGNGTRLTVT.

This clonotype was recorded a few times. The genes are TRBV18 and TRBJ2-7; D possibly corresponds to TRBD1 (6 bases). CDR1 and CDR2 (germline): KGHSH, LQKENI. Trimming pared 2 bases from V and 5 bases from J, leaving 13 bases between. The CDR3 contains 14 residues. This CDR3 reads CASSPYMGADEQYF. The CDR3 nucleotides are TGTGCCAGCTCACCATACATGGGGGCTGACGAGCAGTACTTC. The full variable domain, its missing parts supplied by reference TRBV18 and TRBJ2-7, is NAGVMQNPRHLVRRRGQEARLRCSPMKGHSHVYWYRQLPEEGLKFMVYLQKENIIDESGMPKERFSAEFPKEGPSILRIQQVVRGDSAAYFCASSPYMGADEQYFGPGTRLTVT.

This chain links TRBV5-6 with TRBJ2-2; D could derive from TRBD1 or TRBD2 (5 bases each). The length of the CDR3 is 15 residues. V lost 5 bases and J lost 2, with 13 bases in between. Germline-derived CDR1 and CDR2 are SGHDT and YYEEEE. CDR3 coding DNA: TGTGCCAGCAGGCCTACCGGGGCAAACACCGGGGAGCTGTTTTTT. As protein: CASRPTGANTGELFF.

This clonotype showed up many times. This chain links TRBV5-4 with TRBJ2-7; 9 bases agree with TRBD2. Germline loops: CDR1 SGHNT, CDR2 YYREEE (reference sequence). This CDR3 region has 15 residues. The J segment lost 2 bases and the V segment lost 4 bases, leaving 7 bases of the junction unmatched. The CDR3, as DNA: TGTGCCAGCAGCCTCGGTGCGGGGGGGCCCTACGAGCAGTACTTC. Translating it yields CASSLGAGGPYEQYF. The whole variable domain, remainder taken from reference TRBV5-4 and TRBJ2-7, is ETGVTQSPTHLIKTRGQQVTLRCSSQSGHNTVSWYQQALGQGPQFIFQYYREEENGRGNFPPRFSGLQFPNYSSELNVNALELDDSALYLCASSLGAGGPYEQYFGPGTRLTVT.

This clonotype appeared a few times. This sequence joins TRBV15 and TRBJ2-7; 10 nucleotides align to TRBD2. J was trimmed by 6 bases and V by 1 base; bases with no gene match: 9. The CDR3 is 16 amino acids. Per germline, CDR1 LNHNV and CDR2 YYDKDF (reference sequence). The CDR3 nucleotides are TGTGCCACCAGCAGAGGAACAGGGGGGACTAGCGTCGAGCAGTACTTC. The encoded protein is CATSRGTGGTSVEQYF.

Many counts were recorded for this clonotype. This chain uses TRBV11-2 with TRBJ2-2, with TRBD1 as a possible D gene (5 bases). Trimming pared 6 bases from V and 2 bases from J, leaving 13 bases between. This CDR3 is 15 amino acids long. Germline lookup yields CDR1 SGHAT and CDR2 FQNNGV. In DNA, the CDR3 is TGTGCCAGCAGACCCTGGCAGGGAAACACCGGGGAGCTGTTTTTT. Translated, it gives CASRPWQGNTGELFF.

The DNA of the CDR3 is TGTGCCATCAGAGAAAATAGCGGGGGGACGTATAACTATGGCTACACCTTC. It encodes CAIRENSGGTYNYGYTF. The chain combines TRBV10-3 with TRBJ1-2, with D perhaps matching TRBD1 (5 bases). The CDR3 has 17 amino acids. Per germline, CDR1 ENHRY and CDR2 SYGVKD. The V and J ends lost 6 bases and 1 base respectively, with 21 bases between them.

The chain uses TRBV19 and TRBJ2-5; D might be TRBD2 (5 bases). With 1 base removed from V and 2 bases from J, the gap between germline ends came to 11 bases. The CDR3 sequence is 15 residues long. From germline, CDR1 is LNHDA and CDR2 SQIVND (reference sequence). The CDR3 sequence is CASSIGMRRQETQYF. The CDR3 coding sequence is TGTGCCAGTAGTATAGGGATGAGGAGGCAAGAGACCCAGTACTTC.

This clonotype was seen only once. The chain carries TRBV29-1 and TRBJ1-2; 7 nucleotides agree with TRBD1. Germline CDR1 SQVTM, CDR2 ANQGSEA. Trimming took 3 bases from V and 3 from J; bases not matched to a gene: 1. The CDR3 sequence is 12 residues long. In nucleotides, the CDR3 is TGCAGCGTTGACAGGGGGGACTATGGCTACACCTTC. Residues: CSVDRGDYGYTF.

The V gene is TRBV25-1, the J gene TRBJ2-6, with 9 bases that match TRBD2. The germline CDR1 and CDR2 sequences are MGHDK and SYGVNS. This CDR3 is built from 18 residues. Trimming at V came to 4 bases and at J to 4 bases, leaving 11 bases not matched to a gene. The DNA of the CDR3 is TGTGCCAGCAGTGGTAGCGGGGGCCCTCTTGGAGGGGCCAACGTCCTGACTTTC. Translation: CASSGSGGPLGGANVLTF.

The gene calls are TRBV2 and TRBJ1-2; D is perhaps TRBD1 (6 bases). V was cut by 6 bases and J by 5 bases, with 16 bases left in between. This CDR3 has 14 residues. CDR1 SNHLY and CDR2 FYNNEI come from the germline V gene. The CDR3 DNA sequence: TGTGCCAGCAGCTGGGGGGAAGGGGGGTATGGCTACACCTTC. Translating gives CASSWGEGGYGYTF. Full variable domain (missing parts from reference TRBV2 and TRBJ1-2): EPEVTQTPSHQVTQMGQEVILRCVPISNHLYFYWYRQILGQKVEFLVSFYNNEISEKSEIFDDQFSVERPDGSNFTLKIRSTKLEDSAMYFCASSWGEGGYGYTFGSGTRLTVV.

This clonotype was counted many times. The chain combines TRBV9 with TRBJ2-5; no definite D call. Trimming cost V 0 bases and J 1 base, with 13 bases left between them. CDR3 length: 16 residues. The V gene's germline CDR1 is SGDLS and CDR2 YYNGEE. DNA of the CDR3: TGTGCCAGCAGCGTAGGGCATTTAGCCTCCCAAGAGACCCAGTACTTC. Amino acids: CASSVGHLASQETQYF. The variable domain in full, completed from reference TRBV9 and TRBJ2-5, reads DSGVTQTPKHLITATGQRVTLRCSPRSGDLSVYWYQQSLDQGLQFLIQYYNGEERAKGNILERFSAQQFPDLHSELNLSSLELGDSALYFCASSVGHLASQETQYFGPGTRLLVL.

This clonotype occurred many times. The chain has TRBV3-1 and TRBJ2-7; 8 positions agree with TRBD2. Per germline, CDR1 LGHDT and CDR2 YNNKEL (reference sequence). V dropped 4 bases and J dropped 2; count of bases not matched to a gene: 10. CDR3 length: 16 residues. The CDR3 DNA reads TGTGCCAGCAGCCGCACCCTGGCGGGGGGAACCTACGAGCAGTACTTC. This gives the protein CASSRTLAGGTYEQYF.

This clonotype was found many times. The rearrangement uses TRBV6-1 and TRBJ1-3, with D maybe TRBD1 (6 bases). Trimming cost V 6 bases and J 0 bases, with 12 bases left between them. Germline CDR1 is MNHNS and CDR2 is SASEGT. The CDR3 consists of 15 residues. The CDR3 DNA sequence: TGTGCCAGCAGCCGGACAGCTAACTCTGGAAACACCATATATTTT. It translates to CASSRTANSGNTIYF.

This clonotype came up a few times. The V and J genes are TRBV4-1 and TRBJ2-1; tentatively, D is TRBD2 (6 bases). Trimming cost V 7 bases and J 1 base, with 20 bases left between them. This CDR3 has 17 residues. The V gene's germline CDR1 is MGHRA and CDR2 YSYEKL. CDR3 sequence reads: CASTSGYSGLSYNEQFF. The CDR3 DNA is TGCGCCAGCACCAGTGGGTATAGCGGATTATCCTACAATGAGCAGTTCTTC.

The V call is TRBV29-1, the J call TRBJ1-1; 8 positions match TRBD1. V lost 1 base and J lost 5; bases outside the gene matches: 3. In germline, CDR1 is SQVTM, CDR2 ANQGSEA. This CDR3 contains 13 residues. In DNA, the CDR3 is TGCAGCGTTGAAGGTACAGGGGGAACTGAAGCTTTCTTT. This encodes CSVEGTGGTEAFF.

CDR3 protein: CSARDRLAGGHSNEQFF. CDR3 DNA sequence: TGCAGTGCTAGAGACCGACTAGCGGGGGGACATAGCAATGAGCAGTTCTTC. The chain carries TRBV20-1 and TRBJ2-1; 13 bases line up with TRBD2. The length of the CDR3 is 17 residues. Losses at the gene ends were 0 bases for V and 6 bases for J; bases not matched to a gene: 8. Per germline, CDR1 DFQATT and CDR2 SNEGSKA (reference sequence).

The chain is built from TRBV24-1 and TRBJ2-1; 8 positions agree with TRBD2. CDR1 is KGHDR and CDR2 is SFDVKD in the germline V gene. The CDR3 extends over 15 amino acids. Losses at the gene ends were 5 bases for V and 6 bases for J; bases not matched to a gene: 8. DNA for the CDR3: TGTGCCACCAGTGTAGGAATAGCGGGACTCAATGAGCAGTTCTTC. Residues: CATSVGIAGLNEQFF.

This clonotype was observed at least ten times. The chain has TRBV24-1 and TRBJ2-5, with a possible D match to TRBD1 (6 bases). The length of the CDR3 is 15 residues. Germline V lookup: CDR1 KGHDR, CDR2 SFDVKD. The V gene lost 0 bases and the J gene lost 5 bases, with 12 bases spanning the gap. In DNA, the CDR3 is TGTGCCACCAGTGATTTGCAGGGGCAGGGGGAGACCCAGTACTTC. Protein sequence: CATSDLQGQGETQYF.

On this clonotype itself: It may be a read error: a sequence one base away is much more abundant. The chain uses TRBV19 and TRBJ2-3; TRBD1 agrees at 12 bases. Unmatched junction bases numbered 11, after V lost 2 bases and J lost 11 bases. Germline values: CDR1 LNHDA, CDR2 SQIVND (reference sequence). CDR3 size: 16 residues. CDR3 protein: CASSINRDRGRNMQYF. The CDR3 DNA sequence: TGTGCCAGTAGTATAAACCGGGACAGGGGGCGAAATATGCAGTATTTT.

The CDR3 nucleotides are TGCGCCAGCAGCCAAGACCTCAGGGGTAGGGGCCGCGAGCAGTACTTC. It specifies CASSQDLRGRGREQYF. This sequence joins TRBV4-1 and TRBJ2-7; perhaps TRBD1 as D (6 bases). This CDR3 comprises 16 residues. CDR1 and CDR2 from the germline V gene are MGHRA and YSYEKL. Between the trimmed V and J ends, which lost 0 bases and 6 bases, there was a span of 18 bases.

This clonotype occurred a few times. V gene TRBV2 combines with J gene TRBJ2-3; 12 bases match TRBD2. Trimming removed 6 bases from V and 4 bases from J; junction bases left unmatched: 8. Germline CDR1 SNHLY, CDR2 FYNNEI. CDR3 length: 16 residues. In DNA, the CDR3 is TGTGCCAGCAGGGGGGGAGGACTAGCGGGACCAGATACGCAGTATTTT. Protein product: CASRGGGLAGPDTQYF.